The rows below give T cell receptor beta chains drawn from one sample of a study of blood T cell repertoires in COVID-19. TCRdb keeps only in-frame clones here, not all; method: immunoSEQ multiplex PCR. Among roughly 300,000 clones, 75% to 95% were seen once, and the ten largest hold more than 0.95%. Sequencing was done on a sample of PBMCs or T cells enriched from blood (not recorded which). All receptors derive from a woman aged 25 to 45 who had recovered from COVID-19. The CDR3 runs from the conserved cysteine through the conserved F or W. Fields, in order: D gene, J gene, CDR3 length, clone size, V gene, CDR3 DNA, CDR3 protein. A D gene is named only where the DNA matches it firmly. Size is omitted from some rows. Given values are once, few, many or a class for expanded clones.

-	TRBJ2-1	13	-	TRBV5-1	TGCGCCAGCAGCCTTCAGCACGAGGTTGAGCAGTTCTTC	CASSLQHEVEQFF
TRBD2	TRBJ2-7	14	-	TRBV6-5	TGTGCCAGCAGGACTAGCGGGAGTTCCTACGAGCAGTACTTC	CASRTSGSSYEQYF
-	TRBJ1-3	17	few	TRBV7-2	TGTGCCAGCAGCTTGCTGACAGGCATAAACTCTGGAAACACCATATATTTT	CASSLLTGINSGNTIYF
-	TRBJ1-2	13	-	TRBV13	TGTGCCAGCAGCTCCCCGAGAATTGTTGGCTACACCTTC	CASSSPRIVGYTF
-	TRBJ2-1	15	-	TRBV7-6	TGTGCCAGCAGCTTAGAGCGGCAGGTTTACAATGAGCAGTTCTTC	CASSLERQVYNEQFF
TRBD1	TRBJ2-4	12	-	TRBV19	TGTGCCAGGAAGAGGGGGCATAACATTCAGTACTTC	CARKRGHNIQYF
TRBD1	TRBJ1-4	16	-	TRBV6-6	TGTGCCAGCAGTTATCCCCGACAGGGTTCTAATGAAAAACTGTTTTTT	CASSYPRQGSNEKLFF
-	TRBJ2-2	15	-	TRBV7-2	TGTGCCAGCAGCTTAATTGTCAGACAACCCGGGGAGCTGTTTTTT	CASSLIVRQPGELFF
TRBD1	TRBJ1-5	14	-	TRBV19	TGTGCCGCGATGGACAGGGTCGGCAATCAGCCCCAGCATTTT	CAAMDRVGNQPQHF
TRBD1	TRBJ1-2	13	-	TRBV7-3	TGTGCCAGCAGCCAGGACAGGGGTCATGGCTACACCTTC	CASSQDRGHGYTF
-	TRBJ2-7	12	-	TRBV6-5	TGTGCCAGCGCTACTAGCTACTACGAGCAGTACTTC	CASATSYYEQYF
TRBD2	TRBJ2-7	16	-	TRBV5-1	TGCGCCAGCGCGCCGGGACTAGCGGTCAGGGACTACGAGCAGTACTTC	CASAPGLAVRDYEQYF
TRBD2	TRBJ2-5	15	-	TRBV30	TGTGCCTGGAGTAACGGACTAGCGGGAGCAGAGACCCAGTACTTC	CAWSNGLAGAETQYF
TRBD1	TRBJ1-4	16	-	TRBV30	TGTGCCTGGAGTCCCTCCAGGGGGGCAACTAATGAAAAACTGTTTTTT	CAWSPSRGATNEKLFF
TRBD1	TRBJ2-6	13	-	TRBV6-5	TGTGCCATTGGGACAGCTGGGGCCAACGTCCTGACTTTC	CAIGTAGANVLTF
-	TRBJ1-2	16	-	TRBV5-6	TGTGCCAGCAGCTCTGACAGGCCCCCAGCGAACTATGGCTACACCTTC	CASSSDRPPANYGYTF
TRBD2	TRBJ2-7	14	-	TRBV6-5	TGTGCCAGCATCCCGGGACTAGCTAACCTTGAGCAGTACTTC	CASIPGLANLEQYF
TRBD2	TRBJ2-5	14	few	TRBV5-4	TGTGCCAGCAGCTTGATTTCTAGCGGGGAGACCCAGTACTTC	CASSLISSGETQYF
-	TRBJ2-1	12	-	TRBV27	TGTGCCAGCAGTCCCCAGGGGAATGAGCAGTTCTTC	CASSPQGNEQFF
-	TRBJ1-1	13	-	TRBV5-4	TGTGCCAGCAGCAAACCGAAAGCAACTGAAGCTTTCTTT	CASSKPKATEAFF
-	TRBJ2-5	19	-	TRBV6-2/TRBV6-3	TGTGCCAGCAGTTACCCCCAGGGGAGTAGAGTTGTAGGTCGGGAGACCCAGTACTTC	CASSYPQGSRVVGRETQYF
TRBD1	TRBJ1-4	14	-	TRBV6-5	TGTGCCAGCAGGCCGACAGGGACTAATGAAAAACTGTTTTTT	CASRPTGTNEKLFF
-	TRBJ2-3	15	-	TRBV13	TGTGCCAGCAGCTTAAGATCTGGGGCGGAAGATACGCAGTATTTT	CASSLRSGAEDTQYF
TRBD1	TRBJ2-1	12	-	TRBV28	TGTGCCACAGGGGGCAGAGACAATGAGCAGTTCTTC	CATGGRDNEQFF
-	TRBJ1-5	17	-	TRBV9	TGTGCCAGCAGCGGACTAGGGGCAGTAGCTGGCAATCAGCCCCAGCATTTT	CASSGLGAVAGNQPQHF
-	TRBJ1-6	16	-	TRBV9	TGTGCCAGCAGCGTATCCCCCGGGGACACCTTCTCACCCCTCCACTTT	CASSVSPGDTFSPLHF
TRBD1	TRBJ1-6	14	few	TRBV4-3	TGCGCCAGCAGCCGGGACAGCCATAATTCACCCCTCCACTTT	CASSRDSHNSPLHF
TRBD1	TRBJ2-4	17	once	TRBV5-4	TGTGCCAGCAGCGGGGGACAGCAAGGTTTTACCAAAAACATTCAGTACTTC	CASSGGQQGFTKNIQYF
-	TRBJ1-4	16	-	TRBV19	TGTGCCAGTAGTCCCCATGGGAAGGGGGATCATGAAAAACTGTTTTTT	CASSPHGKGDHEKLFF
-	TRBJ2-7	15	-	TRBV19	TGTGCCAGTAGTATATCGGGAGCGGTTTCTTACGAGCAGTACTTC	CASSISGAVSYEQYF
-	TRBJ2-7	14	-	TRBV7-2	TGTGCCAGCAGCTTAGAAGGTAGCGGCTACGAGCAGTACTTC	CASSLEGSGYEQYF
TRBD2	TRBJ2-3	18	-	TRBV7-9	TGTGCCAGCAGCTTAGCTAGCGGGAGCCTGGTGAGCACAGATACGCAGTATTTT	CASSLASGSLVSTDTQYF
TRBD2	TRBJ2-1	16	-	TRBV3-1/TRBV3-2	TGTGCCAGCAGCCAAGGGTCTAGCGGGAGAGGCAATGAGCAGTTCTTC	CASSQGSSGRGNEQFF
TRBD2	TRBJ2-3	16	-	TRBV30	TGTGCCTGGAGTGTCCCCCGGGGCGGGAGTACAGATACGCAGTATTTT	CAWSVPRGGSTDTQYF
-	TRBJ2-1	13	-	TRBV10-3	TGTGCCATCAGTGCAAGCGTCCCGAGTGAGCAGTTCTTC	CAISASVPSEQFF
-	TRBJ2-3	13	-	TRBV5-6	TGTGCCAGCAGCTTGCAGGGATTGGATACGCAGTATTTT	CASSLQGLDTQYF
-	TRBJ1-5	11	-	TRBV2	TGTGCCAGCAGCGAGCATGGGCCCCAGCATTTT	CASSEHGPQHF
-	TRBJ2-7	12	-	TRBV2	TGTGCCAGCAGGGGGGCTGGAGACGAGCAGTACTTC	CASRGAGDEQYF
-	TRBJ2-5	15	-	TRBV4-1	TGCGCCAGCAGCCACTTGGGGCGGGACGTCGAGACCCAGTACTTC	CASSHLGRDVETQYF
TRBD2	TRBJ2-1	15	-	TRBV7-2	TGTGCCAGCAGCGCAGACCCTAGCGGCTACAATGAGCAGTTCTTC	CASSADPSGYNEQFF
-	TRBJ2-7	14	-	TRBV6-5	TGTGCCAGCAGTTTGCAACAGGCGGCCTACGAGCAGTACTTC	CASSLQQAAYEQYF
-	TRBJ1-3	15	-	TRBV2	TGTGCCAGCAGTGAAGCGCGAGGGTCTGGAAACACCATATATTTT	CASSEARGSGNTIYF
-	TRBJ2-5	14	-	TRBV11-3	TGTGCCAGCAGCTTACTCGGCGGGCAAGAGACCCAGTACTTC	CASSLLGGQETQYF
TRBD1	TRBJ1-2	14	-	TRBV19	TGTGCCAGTAGTATTTGGGACAGGGACTATGGCTACACCTTC	CASSIWDRDYGYTF
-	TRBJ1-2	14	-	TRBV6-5	TGTGCCAGCAGTCTCGACCGCCGGGTCTATGGCTACACCTTC	CASSLDRRVYGYTF
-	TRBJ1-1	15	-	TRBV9	TGTGCCAGCAGCGTCTCCTCTGGACAGAACACTGAAGCTTTCTTT	CASSVSSGQNTEAFF
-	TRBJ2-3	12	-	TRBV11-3	TGTGCCAGCAGCTTACAGGGGGATACGCAGTATTTT	CASSLQGDTQYF
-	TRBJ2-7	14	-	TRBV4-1	TGCGCCAGCAGCCGGAGTCAGGGCTGGCACGAGCAGTACTTC	CASSRSQGWHEQYF